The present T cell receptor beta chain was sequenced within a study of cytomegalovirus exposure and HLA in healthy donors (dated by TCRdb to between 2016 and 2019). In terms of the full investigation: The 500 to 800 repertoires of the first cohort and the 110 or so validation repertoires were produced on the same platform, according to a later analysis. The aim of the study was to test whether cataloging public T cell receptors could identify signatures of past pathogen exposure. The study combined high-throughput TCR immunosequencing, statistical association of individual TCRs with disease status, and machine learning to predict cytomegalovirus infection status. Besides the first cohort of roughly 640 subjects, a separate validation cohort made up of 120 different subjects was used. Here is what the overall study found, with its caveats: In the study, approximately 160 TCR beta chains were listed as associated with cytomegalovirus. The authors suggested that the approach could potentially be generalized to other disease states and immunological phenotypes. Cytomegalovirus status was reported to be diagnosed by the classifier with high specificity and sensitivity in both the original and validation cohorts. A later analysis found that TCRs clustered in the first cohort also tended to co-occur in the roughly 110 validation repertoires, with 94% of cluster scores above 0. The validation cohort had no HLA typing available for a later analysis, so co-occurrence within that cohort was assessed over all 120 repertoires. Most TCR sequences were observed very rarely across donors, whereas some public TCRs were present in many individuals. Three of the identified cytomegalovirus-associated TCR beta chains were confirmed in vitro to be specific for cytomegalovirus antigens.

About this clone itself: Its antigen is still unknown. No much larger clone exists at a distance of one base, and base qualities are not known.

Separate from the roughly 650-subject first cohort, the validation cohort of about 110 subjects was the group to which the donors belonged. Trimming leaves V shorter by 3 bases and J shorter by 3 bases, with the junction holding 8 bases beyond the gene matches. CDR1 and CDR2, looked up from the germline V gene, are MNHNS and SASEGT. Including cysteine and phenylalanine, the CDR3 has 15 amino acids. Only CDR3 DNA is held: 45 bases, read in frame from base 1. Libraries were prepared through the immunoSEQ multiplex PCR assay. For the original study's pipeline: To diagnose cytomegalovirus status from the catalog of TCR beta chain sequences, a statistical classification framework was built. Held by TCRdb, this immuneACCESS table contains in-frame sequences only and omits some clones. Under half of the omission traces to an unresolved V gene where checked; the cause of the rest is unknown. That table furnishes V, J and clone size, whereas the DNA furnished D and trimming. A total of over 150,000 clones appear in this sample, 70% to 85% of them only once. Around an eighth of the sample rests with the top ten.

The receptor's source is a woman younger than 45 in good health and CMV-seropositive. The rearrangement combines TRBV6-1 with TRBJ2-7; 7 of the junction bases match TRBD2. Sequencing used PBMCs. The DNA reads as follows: TGTGCCAGCAGTGATAGGCGGGAGATGGTCTACGAGCAGTACTTC. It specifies CASSDRREMVYEQYF.